This TCR beta chain appears in the sequencing data of a study of T-cell memory formation after mild COVID-19. Study summary: Each donor largely had its own TCR clusters. The study, taken as a whole, reports: Clones contracting over day 15 to 85 were CD4/CD8 balanced, with later expanders leaning CD4+. Among contracting clones, CD4+ were mainly CM/EM and CD8+ enriched in EMRA. Pre-infection memory contained some responding clones, which suggested that cross-reactive memory had joined.

Of note for this clonotype: Its specificity is not known.

TCRdb ran MiXCR on the 5' RACE reads and lists one entry per CDR3 protein. The sample includes 450,000 to 700,000 distinct CDR3 sequences, over 15% of them seen just once. The junction had 10 bases not matched to a gene; V was cut back by 7 bases and J by 5 bases. The CDR3 covers 15 residues. Germline V lookup: CDR1 SNHLY, CDR2 FYNNEI. V is TRBV2 and J is TRBJ2-2, with TRBD1 matching over 7 bases. The sample comprised PBMCs or a T cell subset sorted from them (not recorded which). The source of this sequence is an adult woman who had mild COVID-19 (a few samples of this study predate the infection). Cell type and time point are not known. The CDR3: CASIPGTVTTGELFF. The CDR3 nucleotides are TGTGCCAGCATCCCCGGGACAGTCACGACCGGGGAGCTGTTTTTT.